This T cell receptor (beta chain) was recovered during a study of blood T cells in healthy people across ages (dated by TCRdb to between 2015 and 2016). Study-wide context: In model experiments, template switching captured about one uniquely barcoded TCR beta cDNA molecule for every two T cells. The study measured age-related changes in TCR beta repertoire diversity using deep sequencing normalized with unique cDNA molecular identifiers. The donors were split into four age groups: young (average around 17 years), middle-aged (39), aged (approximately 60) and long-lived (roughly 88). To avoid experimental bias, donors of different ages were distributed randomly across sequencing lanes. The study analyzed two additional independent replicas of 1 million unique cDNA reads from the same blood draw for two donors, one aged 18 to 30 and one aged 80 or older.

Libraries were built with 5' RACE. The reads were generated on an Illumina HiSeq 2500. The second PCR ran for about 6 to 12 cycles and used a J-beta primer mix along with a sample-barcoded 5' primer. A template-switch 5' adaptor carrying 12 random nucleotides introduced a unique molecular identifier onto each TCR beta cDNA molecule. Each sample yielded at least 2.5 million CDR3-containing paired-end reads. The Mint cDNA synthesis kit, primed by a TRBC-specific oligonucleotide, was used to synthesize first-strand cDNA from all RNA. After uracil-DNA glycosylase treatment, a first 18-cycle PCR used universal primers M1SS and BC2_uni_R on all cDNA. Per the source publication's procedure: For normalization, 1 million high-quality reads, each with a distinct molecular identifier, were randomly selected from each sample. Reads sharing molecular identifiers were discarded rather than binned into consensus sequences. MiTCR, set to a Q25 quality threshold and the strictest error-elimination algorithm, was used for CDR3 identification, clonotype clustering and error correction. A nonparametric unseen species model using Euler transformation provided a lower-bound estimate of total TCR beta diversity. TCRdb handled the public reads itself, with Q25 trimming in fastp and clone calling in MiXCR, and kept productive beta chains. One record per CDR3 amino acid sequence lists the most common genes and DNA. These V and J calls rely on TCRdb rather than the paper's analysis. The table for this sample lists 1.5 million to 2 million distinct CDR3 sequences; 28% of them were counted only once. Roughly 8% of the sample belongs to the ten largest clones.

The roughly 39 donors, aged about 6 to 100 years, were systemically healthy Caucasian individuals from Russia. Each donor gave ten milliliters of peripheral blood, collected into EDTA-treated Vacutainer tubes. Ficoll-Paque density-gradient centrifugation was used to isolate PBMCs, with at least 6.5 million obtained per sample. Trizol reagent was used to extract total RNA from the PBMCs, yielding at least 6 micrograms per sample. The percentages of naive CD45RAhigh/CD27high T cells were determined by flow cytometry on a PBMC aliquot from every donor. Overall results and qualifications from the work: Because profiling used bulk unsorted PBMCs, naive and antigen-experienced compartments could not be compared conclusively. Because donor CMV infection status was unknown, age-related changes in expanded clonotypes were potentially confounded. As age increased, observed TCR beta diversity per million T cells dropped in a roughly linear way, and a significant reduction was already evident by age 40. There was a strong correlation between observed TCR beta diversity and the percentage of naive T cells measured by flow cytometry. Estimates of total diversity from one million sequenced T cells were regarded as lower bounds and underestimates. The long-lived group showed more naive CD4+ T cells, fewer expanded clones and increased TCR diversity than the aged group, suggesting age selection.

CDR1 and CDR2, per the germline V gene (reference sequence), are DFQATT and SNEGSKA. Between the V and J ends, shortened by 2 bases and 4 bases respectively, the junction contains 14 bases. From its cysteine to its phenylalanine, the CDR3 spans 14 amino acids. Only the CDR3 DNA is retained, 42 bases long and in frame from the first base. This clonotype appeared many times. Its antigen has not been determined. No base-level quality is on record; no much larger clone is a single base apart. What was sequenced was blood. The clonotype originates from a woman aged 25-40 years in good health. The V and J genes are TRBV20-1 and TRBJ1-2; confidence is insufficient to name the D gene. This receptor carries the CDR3 CSARKGAASYGYTF. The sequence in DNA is TGCAGTGCTAGAAAGGGCGCGGCGAGCTATGGCTACACCTTC.